These 18 T cell receptor beta chains originate from one sample sequenced in a study of early T cells in non-severe SARS-CoV-2 infection. MiXCR, run by TCRdb on the 5' RACE reads, gives a single entry per CDR3 protein. This sample yields roughly 48,000 distinct CDR3 sequences, of which around 4.6% are seen a single time; 6% belongs to the top ten. Sequences were obtained from whole blood. These TCRs come from an adult who was a healthcare worker with PCR-confirmed SARS-CoV-2 infection or an uninfected control (not recorded which).

In its sample, this clonotype was seen many times. The chain links TRBV7-9 to TRBJ1-1; 10 nucleotides line up with TRBD1. This CDR3 is built from 15 residues. Trimming cost V 11 bases and J 1 base; bases outside gene matches: 10. Germline V gene data show CDR1 as SEHNR and CDR2 as FQNEAQ (reference sequence). The CDR3 DNA follows: TGTGCCGGCGCTCCGACAGGGGGCGGGAACACTGAAGCTTTCTTT. Translation: CAGAPTGGGNTEAFF.

This clonotype was observed at least ten times. The chain couples TRBV5-1 to TRBJ2-7, with D unclear. V gave up 0 bases and J gave up 2 bases, with 9 bases separating them. Germline CDR1 is SGHRS and CDR2 is YFSETQ. CDR3 length equals 14 residues. CDR3: CASSLGAGAYEQYF. In DNA, the CDR3 is TGCGCCAGCAGCTTGGGGGCAGGCGCCTACGAGCAGTACTTC.

The V gene is TRBV24-1, the J gene TRBJ1-1; 9 nucleotides align to TRBD1. Germline values: CDR1 KGHDR, CDR2 SFDVKD. The CDR3 is made up of 15 amino acids. Trimming cost V 7 bases and J 4 bases; bases outside gene matches: 9. As DNA, the CDR3 is TGTGCCACCAGCCCCAGGGACAGGGATAGCACTGAAGCTTTCTTT. The encoded protein is CATSPRDRDSTEAFF.

The table lists this clonotype with many counts. V is TRBV20-1 and J is TRBJ2-1; tentatively, D is TRBD2 (6 bases). V lost 5 bases, J lost 0 bases, and 11 bases lay in between. From germline, CDR1 is DFQATT and CDR2 SNEGSKA (reference sequence). The CDR3 is 14 residues long. In DNA form, the CDR3 reads TGCAGTGCTTATAGCGGAAGCTCCTACAATGAGCAGTTCTTC. Amino acid sequence: CSAYSGSSYNEQFF.

This clonotype showed up many times. The chain uses TRBV29-1 and TRBJ1-2; D is uncertain. The CDR3 consists of 12 residues. CDR1 is SQVTM, CDR2 ANQGSEA, per germline. Trimming left V 5 bases short and J 3 bases short, with 10 bases between. The CDR3 region is CSVFLEDYGYTF. The CDR3 DNA reads TGCAGCGTTTTTTTGGAGGACTATGGCTACACCTTC.

This clonotype was observed many times. This chain uses TRBV18 with TRBJ1-1; 7 bases line up with TRBD1. The ends lost 4 bases at V and 2 bases at J; junction bases unmatched: 7. Germline values: CDR1 KGHSH, CDR2 LQKENI. The CDR3 runs to 15 residues. As DNA, the CDR3 is TGTGCCAGCTCACTCGACAGGGCCCCTAACACTGAAGCTTTCTTT. Residues: CASSLDRAPNTEAFF.

This clonotype was observed many times. This rearrangement joins TRBV5-4 to TRBJ2-5; TRBD2 matches at 11 bases. CDR1 and CDR2 from the germline V gene are SGHNT and YYREEE (reference sequence). J lost 2 bases, V lost 4 bases, and 10 bases had no gene match. The CDR3 consists of 17 residues. The DNA for the CDR3 is TGTGCCAGCAGCCCTGGGACTAGCGGACTGTCACAAGAGACCCAGTACTTC. Protein product: CASSPGTSGLSQETQYF.

V and J are TRBV27 and TRBJ1-2; the D gene is possibly TRBD1 (6 bases). The CDR3 is 13 amino acids. CDR1 is MNHEY, CDR2 SMNVEV, per germline (reference sequence). Trimming cost V 7 bases and J 8 bases, with 17 bases left between them. The chain's CDR3 is CASKVGGPGGYTF. The DNA for the CDR3 is TGTGCCAGCAAAGTGGGGGGCCCAGGGGGCTACACCTTC.

At least ten counts were recorded for this clonotype. This sequence joins TRBV29-1 and TRBJ2-3, with TRBD1 matching over 7 bases. The ends lost 3 bases at V and 3 bases at J; junction bases unmatched: 6. Germline V gene lookup returns CDR1 SQVTM and CDR2 ANQGSEA. The CDR3 covers 14 residues. CDR3 nucleotide sequence: TGCAGCGTTGAGGTAACAGGGGCAACAGATACGCAGTATTTT. As protein: CSVEVTGATDTQYF.

On this clonotype itself: The junction and the germline gene differ at one end; a read error may be behind it. This rearrangement joins TRBV12-3 or TRBV12-4 to TRBJ2-1; D could derive from TRBD1 or TRBD2 (5 bases each). The CDR3 is made up of 15 amino acids. As DNA, the CDR3 is TGTACCAGCAGTTTATCTCGGGGTGGGGCCTATGAGCAGTTCTTC. Its translation: CTSSLSRGGAYEQFF.

This clonotype has at least ten counts. The chain uses TRBV6-5 and TRBJ1-2, with 9 bases lining up with TRBD1. V dropped 2 bases and J dropped 4; count of bases not matched to a gene: 5. The CDR3 totals 15 residues. CDR1 MNHEY and CDR2 SVGAGI come from the germline V gene. The CDR3 loop is CASSYPGQGSYGYTF. The CDR3 DNA reads TGTGCCAGCAGTTACCCGGGACAGGGATCCTATGGCTACACCTTC.

This clonotype was recorded at least ten times. This chain links TRBV2 with TRBJ2-1, with 7 positions matching TRBD2. CDR1 and CDR2 from the germline V gene are SNHLY and FYNNEI. V lost 7 bases to trimming and J lost 8 bases; unmatched junction nucleotides: 14. There are 15 residues in the CDR3. CDR3 sequence: CASKPRLAATHEQFF. CDR3 nucleotides: TGTGCCAGCAAGCCGCGGCTAGCGGCAACCCATGAGCAGTTCTTC.

The table lists this clonotype with many counts. In nucleotides, the CDR3 is TGTGCCAGCAGTGATCTGGATGGAAACACCATATATTTT. Protein sequence: CASSDLDGNTIYF. The chain recombines TRBV6-1 with TRBJ1-3, with no clear D. The CDR3 contains 13 residues. Trimming stripped 3 bases from V and 3 bases from J, with 6 bases between. Germline CDR1 is MNHNS and CDR2 is SASEGT.

The sample holds many counts of this clonotype. V is TRBV12-3 or TRBV12-4 and J is TRBJ2-7; D gene unclear. V lost 8 bases and J 6 bases, leaving 17 bases between the germline ends. The CDR3 extends over 13 amino acids. Here the CDR3 DNA reads TGTGCCAGCCGTCGACTGGATTCGGGCGAGCAGTACTTC. Amino acid sequence: CASRRLDSGEQYF.

This clonotype has only a few counts. The genes are TRBV25-1 and TRBJ2-3; D gene ambiguous. This CDR3 spans 16 amino acids. Per the germline V gene, CDR1 is MGHDK and CDR2 is SYGVNS. The ends were cut back, 2 bases at V and 0 bases at J, with 12 bases in the middle. CDR3 coding DNA: TGTGCCAGCAGTGAAGTGGGCAGAACTAGCACAGATACGCAGTATTTT. Translating gives CASSEVGRTSTDTQYF.

Many counts were recorded for this clonotype. The rearrangement links TRBV7-2 to TRBJ2-1, with 8 nucleotides matching TRBD1. CDR1 SGHTA and CDR2 FQGNSA come from the germline V gene. This CDR3 region has 16 residues. V was clipped by 1 base and J by 6 bases; unmatched bases: 8. The CDR3 DNA is TGTGCCAGCAGCTTAGTCGCGACAGGGGCGGGCAATGAGCAGTTCTTC. Protein sequence: CASSLVATGAGNEQFF.

As regards this clonotype: A much larger clone sits a single nucleotide away, making a read error possible. Here the CDR3 reads CVSSSLPDEQFF. The CDR3 DNA sequence: TGTGTCAGCAGCTCGCTGCCCGATGAGCAGTTCTTC. The rearrangement uses TRBV7-6 and TRBJ2-1; no clear D gene. The CDR3 spans 12 residues. Per germline, CDR1 SGHVS and CDR2 FNYEAQ. The full variable domain, its missing parts supplied by reference TRBV7-6 and TRBJ2-1, is GAGVSQSPRYKVTKRGQDVALRCDPISGHVSLYWYRQALGQGPEFLTYFNYEAQQDKSGLPNDRFSAERPEGSISTLTIQRTEQRDSAMYRCVSSSLPDEQFFGPGTRLTVL.

This clonotype was counted many times. V gene TRBV7-8 combines with J gene TRBJ2-7, with D perhaps TRBD2 (6 bases). Germline CDR1 is SGHVS and CDR2 is FQNEAQ. Trimming pared 5 bases from V and 0 bases from J, leaving 14 bases between. The CDR3 loop spans 15 amino acids. The DNA for the CDR3 is TGTGCCAGCAGCCGGGAGCTCCAGAGCTCCTACGAGCAGTACTTC. It translates to CASSRELQSSYEQYF.